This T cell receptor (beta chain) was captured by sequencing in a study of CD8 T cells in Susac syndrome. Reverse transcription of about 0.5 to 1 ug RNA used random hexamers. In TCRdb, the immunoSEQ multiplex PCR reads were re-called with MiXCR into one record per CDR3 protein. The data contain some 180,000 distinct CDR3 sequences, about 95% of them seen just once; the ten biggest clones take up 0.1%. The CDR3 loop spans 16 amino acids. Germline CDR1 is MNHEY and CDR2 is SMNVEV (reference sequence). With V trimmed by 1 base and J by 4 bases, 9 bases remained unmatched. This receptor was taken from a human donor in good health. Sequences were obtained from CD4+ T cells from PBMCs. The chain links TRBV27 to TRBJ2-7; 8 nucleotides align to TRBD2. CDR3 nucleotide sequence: TGTGCCAGCAGTTTATTTACGGGAGGGCCGATTTACGAGCAGTACTTC. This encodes CASSLFTGGPIYEQYF.